A few counts support the clone carrying this T cell receptor (beta chain). Its cognate antigen is unknown. CDR3 length: 14 residues. From germline, CDR1 is SGHTA and CDR2 FQGNSA. Trimming left V 1 base short and J 5 bases short, with 12 bases between. This entry comes from a study of T-cell reconstitution after alpha-beta-depleted transplantation in children. Study-level findings and limits: Day-60 TCRbeta diversity that was high in some patients was derived from surviving recipient T cells and thymic progenitors. Reported findings indicate that, about two months after transplant, alpha-beta T cells came from several hundred expanded clones, which were derived from non-depleted graft cells. T-cell counts and diversity at one year post-transplant came mainly from newly produced T cells.

This sample's TCRbeta library carried unique molecular identifier barcodes. TCRdb redid the calling of the PCR reads with MiXCR, one entry per CDR3 protein. The sample consists of approximately 220,000 distinct CDR3 sequences, approximately 19% of them appearing once. This receptor was obtained from a male patient between 2 and 10 years old who had a stem cell transplant for acute lymphoblastic leukemia, so the T cells may come from the graft donor. The chain links TRBV7-2 to TRBJ2-7; D unclear. The sequences come from PBMCs, mostly from graft donor cells, collected 360 days after TCRalphabeta/CD19-depleted stem cell transplant. CDR3: CASSLEVGYHEQYF. The CDR3 DNA reads TGTGCCAGCAGCTTAGAGGTCGGTTACCACGAGCAGTACTTC.